This TCR beta chain was identified in a study of cytomegalovirus exposure and HLA in healthy donors. V was shortened by 0 bases and J by 5 bases, with 17 bases between the two germline ends. The CDR3 covers 16 residues. The germline gives CDR1 LNHNV, CDR2 YYDKDF (reference sequence). Amplification used 60 Vbeta primers and 13 Jbeta primers. Here immunoSEQ multiplex PCR was the method, and the copy in TCRdb shows in-frame clones only, minus some. The data show approximately 120,000 clones, about 81% seen once. This clonotype originated in a woman between 25 and 40 years old in good health and CMV-seronegative. This chain connects TRBV15 to TRBJ2-7; D not certain. The specimen sequenced was PBMCs. The CDR3: CATSRDPYASRNEQYF. DNA of the CDR3: TGTGCCACCAGCAGAGACCCTTACGCCTCGCGGAACGAGCAGTACTTC.